The rows below give T cell receptor beta chains drawn from one sample of a study of CD8 T cells in Susac syndrome. TCRdb re-called the immunoSEQ multiplex PCR reads through MiXCR, storing one row per CDR3 protein. This table has 120,000 to 150,000 distinct CDR3 sequences, roughly 94% appearing once. Sequencing was performed on CD4+ T cells from PBMCs. Every receptor here comes from a human donor in good health. Both conserved end residues are part of each CDR3. A D gene is named only where the DNA matches it firmly. Where a row states a size, it is once, few, many or the class of an expanded clone; other rows omit it.

>NA|11|NA|TRBJ1-2|TRBV29-1
CSVHQGYGYTF
TGCAGCGTCCATCAGGGGTATGGCTACACCTTC
>TRBD1|15|NA|TRBJ2-2|TRBV6-4
CASSPQGVNTGELFF
TGTGCCAGCAGCCCACAGGGGGTAAACACCGGGGAGCTGTTTTTT
>TRBD2|19|NA|TRBJ2-2|TRBV7-3
CASSSRKTSGRMNTGELFF
TGTGCCAGCAGCTCCCGCAAGACTAGCGGGAGAATGAACACCGGGGAGCTGTTTTTT
>TRBD2|17|NA|TRBJ2-6|TRBV10-3
CAIMLGGLDSGANVLTF
TGTGCCATCATGCTTGGGGGACTAGACTCTGGGGCCAACGTCCTGACTTTC
>TRBD1|13|NA|TRBJ2-7|TRBV29-1
CSVKGQGWAEQYF
TGCAGCGTTAAAGGACAGGGTTGGGCTGAGCAGTACTTC
>NA|15|NA|TRBJ2-5|TRBV9
CASSPRGSNWETQYF
TGTGCCAGCAGCCCCAGGGGATCTAATTGGGAGACCCAGTACTTC
>NA|16|NA|TRBJ1-4|TRBV28
CASSLEQGSSDEKLFF
TGTGCCAGCAGTTTGGAACAGGGTAGCAGTGATGAAAAACTGTTTTTT
>TRBD2|17|NA|TRBJ2-5|TRBV4-2
CASSHSGSGEGGKTQYF
TGTGCCAGCAGCCATTCGGGGTCGGGGGAGGGCGGAAAGACCCAGTACTTC
>NA|16|NA|TRBJ2-1|TRBV27
CASSARWIADNNEQFF
TGTGCCAGCAGTGCCCGGTGGATAGCGGATAACAATGAGCAGTTCTTC
>NA|17|NA|TRBJ2-4|TRBV6-1
CASSEALEDLAKNIQYF
TGTGCCAGCAGTGAAGCGCTTGAGGATCTGGCCAAAAACATTCAGTACTTC
>NA|14|NA|TRBJ2-7|TRBV10-1
CASSESPSPREQYF
TGCGCCAGCAGTGAGTCCCCTAGCCCCAGGGAGCAGTACTTC
>NA|13|NA|TRBJ2-3|TRBV20-1
CSASAGGTDTQYF
TGCAGTGCTTCAGCAGGGGGCACAGATACGCAGTATTTT
>TRBD2|14|once|TRBJ2-7|TRBV9
CASSVELAAYEQYF
TGTGCCAGCAGCGTAGAACTAGCGGCCTACGAGCAGTACTTC
>NA|16|NA|TRBJ2-7|TRBV4-2
CASSQDLGLVTYEQYF
TGTGCCAGCAGCCAAGATCTGGGGCTAGTCACCTACGAGCAGTACTTC
>NA|13|few|TRBJ2-2|TRBV5-4
CASSLARAGELFF
TGTGCCAGCAGCTTGGCGCGGGCCGGGGAGCTGTTTTTT
>NA|14|NA|TRBJ1-2|TRBV7-3
CASSPGASNYGYTF
TGTGCCAGCAGCCCGGGGGCCTCCAACTATGGCTACACCTTC
>NA|14|NA|TRBJ1-5|TRBV29-1
CSARGSGANQPQHF
TGCAGCGCACGAGGGTCAGGGGCGAATCAGCCCCAGCATTTT
>TRBD1|13|NA|TRBJ1-4|TRBV30
CACPDRANEKLFF
TGTGCCTGCCCGGACAGGGCAAATGAAAAACTGTTTTTT
>TRBD1|16|NA|TRBJ1-2|TRBV5-1
CASSLEPRDRAYGYTF
TGCGCCAGCAGCTTGGAACCCCGGGACAGGGCCTATGGCTACACCTTC
>TRBD1|15|NA|TRBJ2-7|TRBV4-1
CASSPSGQGTREQYF
TGCGCCAGCAGCCCCTCGGGACAGGGAACTAGGGAGCAGTACTTC
>NA|13|once|TRBJ1-3|TRBV5-1
CASSESGGNTIYF
TGCGCCAGCAGTGAGTCGGGCGGAAACACCATATATTTT
>NA|14|NA|TRBJ2-7|TRBV9
CASSASVGGREQYF
TGTGCCAGCAGCGCGTCTGTGGGGGGCCGCGAGCAGTACTTC
>NA|13|NA|TRBJ2-5|TRBV30
CAWSWAPRGDQYF
TGTGCCTGGAGTTGGGCACCCCGAGGCGACCAGTACTTC
>NA|18|NA|TRBJ2-3|TRBV5-4
CASSFRASRGQGTDTQYF
TGTGCCAGCAGCTTTAGGGCCTCCCGGGGGCAGGGCACAGATACGCAGTATTTT
>NA|13|NA|TRBJ1-3|TRBV29-1
CSVERGAGNTIYF
TGCAGCGTTGAAAGGGGGGCTGGAAACACCATATATTTT
>NA|16|NA|TRBJ2-1|TRBV3-1
CASSQDPNLSYNEQFF
TGTGCCAGCAGCCAAGACCCCAACCTCTCCTACAATGAGCAGTTCTTC
>NA|14|NA|TRBJ1-1|TRBV30
CAWSVRSSSTEAFF
TGTGCCTGGAGTGTACGGTCTTCCTCAACTGAAGCTTTCTTT
>TRBD2|17|NA|TRBJ2-3|TRBV18
CASSPISSGREGDTQYF
TGTGCCAGCTCACCGATTTCTAGCGGGAGAGAGGGGGATACGCAGTATTTT